This T cell receptor (beta chain) came from a study of blood T cell repertoires in COVID-19. On the study more broadly: Italy, Spain and the United States were the sources of the convalescent and acute COVID-19 samples. From T cells, B-cell-depleted T cells, or PBMCs came the material, which was cDNA or gDNA.

Authors' processing steps: Estimation of nucleated cell counts was performed using reference gene primer amplification. Here immunoSEQ multiplex PCR was the method, and the copy in TCRdb shows in-frame clones only, minus some. V, J and clone size reflect that table, while D and trimming were determined from the DNA. The repertoire holds around 87,000 clones, with about four fifths as singletons. This clone was found a few times. V lost 5 bases, J lost 4 bases, and 12 bases lay in between. The CDR3 contains 13 residues. Per the germline V gene, CDR1 is MNHEY and CDR2 is SVGAGI. This clonotype was obtained from an elderly woman with acute or convalescent COVID-19. The sample comprised peripheral blood. The rearrangement joins TRBV6-5 to TRBJ2-7; the D gene is possibly TRBD2 (5 bases). Here the CDR3 reads CASSLRTGYEQYF. The DNA for the CDR3 is TGTGCCAGCAGTCTTAGGACGGGATACGAGCAGTACTTC.